A single sample gave rise to the 6 T cell receptor beta chains below, sequenced in a study of blood T cell repertoires in COVID-19. The method was immunoSEQ multiplex PCR; TCRdb's version includes in-frame clones alone and lacks a portion of them. The sample shows more than 85,000 clones, approximately 84% of them seen only once. Sequencing was carried out using peripheral blood. Source of these receptors: a man between 35 and 55 years old with active or convalescent COVID-19.

The gene calls are TRBV6-5 and TRBJ1-3; D is unclear. The CDR3 length is 14 residues. Trimming pared 7 bases from V and 7 bases from J, leaving 17 bases between. Looked up from germline, CDR1 is MNHEY and CDR2 is SVGAGI. The CDR3 region is CASNPERGFNTIYF. In DNA form, the CDR3 reads TGTGCCAGCAACCCAGAACGGGGATTCAACACCATATATTTT.

The chain uses TRBV25-1 and TRBJ2-7; D might be TRBD1 (5 bases). Germline CDR1 MGHDK, CDR2 SYGVNS. V shed 4 bases and J shed 4 bases, with 11 bases lying between them. The CDR3 consists of 13 residues. The CDR3 protein is CASSVDSGYEQYF. The DNA for the CDR3 is TGTGCCAGCAGTGTAGACAGTGGTTACGAGCAGTACTTC.

J is TRBJ2-5 and V is TRBV10-2; 14 nucleotides match TRBD2. Germline values: CDR1 WSHSY, CDR2 SAAADI. V was pared by 6 bases and J by 5 bases, with 5 bases of the junction left unmatched. This CDR3 contains 15 residues. DNA for the CDR3: TGCGCCAGCAGCTTCGGACTAGCGGGGGGTGAGACCCAGTACTTC. This translates into CASSFGLAGGETQYF.

This clone was seen once. The rearrangement uses TRBV10-3 and TRBJ1-5; 8 bases agree with TRBD1. CDR3 length: 15 amino acids. Germline lookup yields CDR1 ENHRY and CDR2 SYGVKD. V lost 10 bases to trimming and J lost 5 bases; unmatched junction nucleotides: 13. This chain's CDR3 is CATQRQGIGDQPQHF. CDR3 bases: TGTGCCACCCAGCGACAGGGGATAGGAGATCAGCCCCAGCATTTT.

This chain joins TRBV7-3 and TRBJ2-3; weak D call: TRBD2 (5 bases). Germline values: CDR1 SGHTA, CDR2 FQGTGA. V was clipped by 1 base and J by 4 bases, with 6 bases between them. There are 13 residues in the CDR3. The CDR3 region is CASSLRRSDTQYF. In DNA, the CDR3 is TGTGCCAGCAGCTTAAGGAGGTCAGATACGCAGTATTTT.

This chain links TRBV10-1 with TRBJ2-1, with a tentative D call TRBD2 (7 bases). The CDR3 runs 14 residues. V lost 5 bases and J lost 9, with 17 bases in between. Germline CDR1 is WNHNN and CDR2 is SYGVQD (reference sequence). In nucleotides, the CDR3 is TGCGCCAGCAGTCTAGCCGGGGGGCAGGGTGAGCAGTTCTTC. Translated: CASSLAGGQGEQFF.